This entry concerns a single TCR beta chain. Its antigen is unidentified. Germline CDR1 LGHNA, CDR2 YNFKEQ. The CDR3 runs 16 residues. J gave up 7 bases and V 6 bases, and 9 bases lay outside the gene matches. Repertoires were generated with immunoSEQ multiplex PCR, while TCRdb's copy carries only in-frame clones and drops some. Of approximately 92,000 clones listed, approximately 91% are singletons. The data originate from a study of T cell responses to AZD1222 COVID-19 vaccine. Study-level results: The sample set comprised mostly white British donors with more females, and clonal diversity was possibly underestimated. Along spike, vaccine-associated CD4 TCRs were found throughout, with dominance at 160-218 and 743-854.

This sequence joins TRBV4-2 and TRBJ2-1; the match to TRBD2 covers 13 bases. The receptor comes from an adult in good health. The sequences come from peripheral blood, collected on day 0 of AZD1222 vaccination. CDR3 protein: CASSRSGTSGDNEQFF. The DNA of the CDR3 is TGTGCCAGCAGTCGGAGTGGGACTAGCGGGGATAATGAGCAGTTCTTC.